This record covers a single T cell receptor beta chain. Its antigen is not identified. The record originates from a study of cytomegalovirus exposure and HLA in healthy donors. Study-level findings and limits: The tendency of first-cohort TCR clusters to co-occur in the 90 to 150 validation repertoires emerged from a later analysis. There were a few CMV-associated chains whose specificity for CMV antigens was confirmed in vitro. Overall, 164 TCR beta chains were annotated as cytomegalovirus-associated.

Method: immunoSEQ multiplex PCR; TCRdb's copy keeps in-frame clones and lacks some. The data hold about 130,000 clones, with 90% observed a single time. CDR3 size: 14 residues. Germline loops: CDR1 LNHDA, CDR2 SQIVND (reference sequence). J was trimmed by 7 bases and V by 9 bases; bases with no gene match: 12. The validation cohort, a group of under 150 subjects, included the donors and was separate from the approximately 660-subject first cohort. The receptor's source is a woman in her 30s in good health and CMV-seropositive. The sample comprised PBMCs. V usage is TRBV19 and J usage is TRBJ1-2; 9 nucleotides align to TRBD1. This CDR3 is CASSRDRDTGGYTF. DNA of the CDR3: TGTGCCAGCTCGCGGGACAGGGATACAGGTGGCTACACCTTC.